Listed below are T cell receptor beta chains from one sample, sequenced in a study of T cell responses to AZD1222 COVID-19 vaccine. Sequencing was performed with immunoSEQ multiplex PCR; in TCRdb, only in-frame clones are kept and a portion is missing. The table shows roughly 110,000 clones, with almost 90% occurring only once. The sample was peripheral blood, taken on day 0 of AZD1222 vaccination. These receptors came from an adult in good health. Both conserved end residues are part of each CDR3. D genes are given only for firm matches. The listing skips clone size in some rows; elsewhere it reads once, few, many or a size class.

abundance: .; v_gene: TRBV7-3; j_gene: TRBJ2-2; d_gene: TRBD1; CDR3aa: CASSKIETGDTGELFF; CDR3nt: TGTGCCAGCAGCAAAATAGAGACAGGGGACACCGGGGAGCTGTTTTTT
abundance: .; v_gene: TRBV2; j_gene: TRBJ2-1; d_gene: .; CDR3aa: CASSESAGRYNEQFF; CDR3nt: TGTGCCAGCAGTGAGTCGGCGGGAAGGTACAATGAGCAGTTCTTC
abundance: .; v_gene: TRBV27; j_gene: TRBJ2-7; d_gene: .; CDR3aa: CASSRFQGITYEQYF; CDR3nt: TGTGCCAGCAGCCGCTTCCAGGGGATTACCTACGAGCAGTACTTC
abundance: .; v_gene: TRBV4-1; j_gene: TRBJ1-2; d_gene: .; CDR3aa: CASSQGLGAYYGYTF; CDR3nt: TGCGCCAGCAGCCAAGGGCTGGGGGCTTACTATGGCTACACCTTC
abundance: .; v_gene: TRBV7-6; j_gene: TRBJ1-3; d_gene: .; CDR3aa: CASSSGPSSGNTIYF; CDR3nt: TGTGCCAGCAGCTCCGGACCTAGCTCTGGAAACACCATATATTTT
abundance: .; v_gene: TRBV7-9; j_gene: TRBJ2-7; d_gene: TRBD1; CDR3aa: CASSSPSLGTGSEQYF; CDR3nt: TGTGCCAGCAGCTCACCATCCCTTGGGACAGGGTCCGAGCAGTACTTC
abundance: .; v_gene: TRBV29-1; j_gene: TRBJ2-1; d_gene: .; CDR3aa: CSVRRNEQFF; CDR3nt: TGCAGCGTCCGTCGTAATGAGCAGTTCTTC
abundance: .; v_gene: TRBV3-1/TRBV3-2; j_gene: TRBJ2-1; d_gene: .; CDR3aa: CASSQDTLVGPFF; CDR3nt: TGTGCCAGCAGCCAAGATACCCTTGTCGGCCCCTTCTTC
abundance: .; v_gene: TRBV4-2; j_gene: TRBJ1-1; d_gene: .; CDR3aa: CASSQEGIGGGAFF; CDR3nt: TGTGCCAGCAGCCAAGAAGGCATCGGCGGGGGGGCTTTCTTT
abundance: .; v_gene: TRBV28; j_gene: TRBJ2-7; d_gene: .; CDR3aa: CASNQRAYEQYF; CDR3nt: TGTGCCAGCAACCAACGGGCGTACGAGCAGTACTTC
abundance: .; v_gene: TRBV10-3; j_gene: TRBJ2-2; d_gene: .; CDR3aa: CAISPLSSSGSAGELFF; CDR3nt: .
abundance: .; v_gene: TRBV10-3; j_gene: TRBJ1-1; d_gene: .; CDR3aa: CAISLTVNTEAFF; CDR3nt: TGTGCCATCAGTTTAACAGTGAACACTGAAGCTTTCTTT
abundance: .; v_gene: TRBV4-2; j_gene: TRBJ1-2; d_gene: .; CDR3aa: CASSQDPDANYGYTF; CDR3nt: TGTGCCAGCAGCCAAGACCCTGATGCTAACTATGGCTACACCTTC
abundance: .; v_gene: TRBV9; j_gene: TRBJ2-7; d_gene: TRBD2; CDR3aa: CASGRGSGLSYEQYF; CDR3nt: TGTGCCAGCGGCCGGGGTAGCGGGTTATCCTACGAGCAGTACTTC
abundance: .; v_gene: TRBV18; j_gene: TRBJ1-1; d_gene: .; CDR3aa: CASSPRGEAEAFF; CDR3nt: TGTGCCAGCTCACCACGAGGGGAGGCTGAAGCTTTCTTT
abundance: .; v_gene: TRBV10-2; j_gene: TRBJ1-1; d_gene: .; CDR3aa: CASRSNIEAFF; CDR3nt: TGCGCCAGCAGGAGTAACATTGAAGCTTTCTTT
abundance: .; v_gene: TRBV19; j_gene: TRBJ2-7; d_gene: TRBD1; CDR3aa: CASRTGSRYEQYF; CDR3nt: TGTGCCAGTAGGACAGGGAGTCGCTACGAGCAGTACTTC
abundance: .; v_gene: TRBV7-9; j_gene: TRBJ1-1; d_gene: .; CDR3aa: CASSLRENTEAFF; CDR3nt: TGTGCCAGCAGCTTGAGGGAAAACACTGAAGCTTTCTTT
abundance: .; v_gene: TRBV6-5; j_gene: TRBJ2-2; d_gene: .; CDR3aa: CAVGRDTGELFF; CDR3nt: TGTGCCGTGGGCAGGGACACCGGGGAGCTGTTTTTT
abundance: .; v_gene: TRBV11-2; j_gene: TRBJ2-4; d_gene: TRBD1; CDR3aa: CASRKQGIDKNIQYF; CDR3nt: TGTGCCAGCAGAAAACAGGGGATCGACAAAAACATTCAGTACTTC
abundance: few; v_gene: TRBV4-1; j_gene: TRBJ1-1; d_gene: .; CDR3aa: CASSPRGEGRTEAFF; CDR3nt: TGCGCCAGCAGCCCCCGAGGTGAGGGAAGGACTGAAGCTTTCTTT
abundance: .; v_gene: TRBV28; j_gene: TRBJ1-1; d_gene: .; CDR3aa: CASSQNRAGRTEAFF; CDR3nt: TGTGCCAGCAGTCAGAACAGGGCCGGACGGACTGAAGCTTTCTTT
abundance: .; v_gene: TRBV5-1; j_gene: TRBJ2-7; d_gene: TRBD1; CDR3aa: CASSPGTATYEQYF; CDR3nt: TGCGCCAGCAGCCCGGGGACAGCTACCTACGAGCAGTACTTC
abundance: .; v_gene: TRBV11-1; j_gene: TRBJ1-3; d_gene: .; CDR3aa: CASSLGRSSGNTIYF; CDR3nt: TGTGCCAGCAGCTTGGGCAGAAGCTCTGGAAACACCATATATTTT
abundance: .; v_gene: TRBV5-6; j_gene: TRBJ2-7; d_gene: .; CDR3aa: CASSFSGSYEQYF; CDR3nt: TGTGCCAGCAGCTTTAGCGGTTCCTACGAGCAGTACTTC
abundance: .; v_gene: TRBV5-6; j_gene: TRBJ1-2; d_gene: TRBD1; CDR3aa: CASSGGTAQRDYGYTF; CDR3nt: TGTGCCAGCAGCGGGGGGACAGCCCAACGGGACTATGGCTACACCTTC
abundance: .; v_gene: TRBV18; j_gene: TRBJ1-3; d_gene: TRBD1; CDR3aa: CASSPPSSRGPGNTIYF; CDR3nt: TGTGCCAGCTCACCACCGTCTTCCAGGGGGCCTGGAAACACCATATATTTT
abundance: .; v_gene: TRBV7-2; j_gene: TRBJ2-1; d_gene: TRBD1; CDR3aa: CASSSRTGLRNEQFF; CDR3nt: TGTGCCAGCAGCTCGCGGACAGGACTGCGGAATGAGCAGTTCTTC
abundance: .; v_gene: TRBV5-6; j_gene: TRBJ1-4; d_gene: TRBD1; CDR3aa: CASSFGQEVEKLFF; CDR3nt: TGTGCCAGCAGCTTCGGACAGGAGGTTGAAAAACTGTTTTTT
abundance: .; v_gene: TRBV15; j_gene: TRBJ2-7; d_gene: TRBD2; CDR3aa: CATSLPRGGSGDEQYF; CDR3nt: TGTGCCACCAGCCTCCCCCGAGGCGGGAGTGGGGACGAGCAGTACTTC
abundance: .; v_gene: TRBV9; j_gene: TRBJ2-7; d_gene: TRBD1; CDR3aa: CASSVGQGDVYEQYF; CDR3nt: TGTGCCAGCAGCGTAGGACAGGGGGACGTCTACGAGCAGTACTTC
abundance: .; v_gene: TRBV11-3; j_gene: TRBJ2-1; d_gene: .; CDR3aa: CASSLVEGAHEQFF; CDR3nt: TGTGCCAGCAGCTTAGTTGAAGGGGCACATGAGCAGTTCTTC
abundance: .; v_gene: TRBV12-3/TRBV12-4; j_gene: TRBJ2-3; d_gene: .; CDR3aa: CASSRQADTQYF; CDR3nt: TGTGCCAGCAGCAGACAGGCAGATACGCAGTATTTT
abundance: .; v_gene: TRBV27; j_gene: TRBJ1-1; d_gene: .; CDR3aa: CASSRWGTEAFF; CDR3nt: TGTGCCAGCAGCCGATGGGGCACTGAAGCTTTCTTT
abundance: .; v_gene: TRBV6-5; j_gene: TRBJ1-3; d_gene: TRBD1; CDR3aa: CASSRRDRTGNTIYF; CDR3nt: TGTGCCAGCAGTCGGCGGGACAGAACTGGAAACACCATATATTTT
abundance: .; v_gene: TRBV18; j_gene: TRBJ1-5; d_gene: TRBD1; CDR3aa: CASSPRTGPQPQHF; CDR3nt: TGTGCCAGCTCACCCAGGACAGGGCCTCAGCCCCAGCATTTT
abundance: once; v_gene: TRBV23-1; j_gene: TRBJ2-5; d_gene: TRBD1; CDR3aa: CASIPDRGYQETQYF; CDR3nt: TGCGCCAGCATCCCGGACAGGGGCTACCAAGAGACCCAGTACTTC
abundance: .; v_gene: TRBV19; j_gene: TRBJ1-5; d_gene: TRBD1; CDR3aa: CASSNRGLWHF; CDR3nt: TGTGCCAGTAGTAACAGGGGGTTGTGGCATTTT
abundance: once; v_gene: TRBV21-1; j_gene: TRBJ2-1; d_gene: .; CDR3aa: CASSSLAGYYNEQFF; CDR3nt: TGTGCCAGCAGCAGCCTAGCGGGTTACTACAATGAGCAGTTCTTC
abundance: .; v_gene: TRBV18; j_gene: TRBJ1-1; d_gene: .; CDR3aa: CASSLNRLNTEAFF; CDR3nt: TGTGCCAGCTCACTGAACAGGTTGAACACTGAAGCTTTCTTT
abundance: medium-sized; v_gene: TRBV7-9; j_gene: TRBJ1-5; d_gene: .; CDR3aa: CASSTNGNQPQHF; CDR3nt: TGTGCCAGCAGCACCAACGGCAATCAGCCCCAGCATTTT
abundance: .; v_gene: TRBV2; j_gene: TRBJ1-4; d_gene: .; CDR3aa: CASRGVGSGEKLFF; CDR3nt: TGTGCCAGCCGGGGTGTGGGGAGTGGGGAAAAACTGTTTTTT
abundance: .; v_gene: TRBV19; j_gene: TRBJ2-3; d_gene: .; CDR3aa: CASSIGRTDTQYF; CDR3nt: TGTGCCAGTAGTATCGGTCGGACAGATACGCAGTATTTT
abundance: .; v_gene: TRBV3-1/TRBV3-2; j_gene: TRBJ2-7; d_gene: TRBD2; CDR3aa: CASSQGRGSYEQYF; CDR3nt: TGTGCCAGCAGCCAAGGGCGGGGGTCCTACGAGCAGTACTTC
abundance: .; v_gene: TRBV7-3; j_gene: TRBJ2-7; d_gene: .; CDR3aa: CASSPRLGNSEQYF; CDR3nt: TGTGCCAGCAGCCCCCGACTAGGTAATAGCGAGCAGTACTTC
abundance: .; v_gene: TRBV19; j_gene: TRBJ2-2; d_gene: .; CDR3aa: CASISMSFAGELFF; CDR3nt: TGTGCCAGTATTAGTATGAGTTTTGCCGGGGAGCTGTTTTTT
abundance: .; v_gene: TRBV24-1; j_gene: TRBJ2-2; d_gene: .; CDR3aa: CATSDRLAPKGGELFF; CDR3nt: TGTGCCACCAGTGACCGGCTAGCCCCTAAGGGCGGGGAGCTGTTTTTT
abundance: .; v_gene: TRBV19; j_gene: TRBJ1-5; d_gene: .; CDR3aa: CASSFGAGNQPQHF; CDR3nt: TGTGCCAGTAGTTTTGGGGCAGGCAATCAGCCCCAGCATTTT
abundance: .; v_gene: TRBV27; j_gene: TRBJ1-4; d_gene: .; CDR3aa: CASSADRSTNEKLFF; CDR3nt: TGTGCCAGCAGTGCCGACCGTTCAACTAATGAAAAACTGTTTTTT
abundance: .; v_gene: TRBV29-1; j_gene: TRBJ1-1; d_gene: .; CDR3aa: CSGMGVEAFF; CDR3nt: TGCAGCGGGATGGGGGTAGAAGCTTTCTTT
abundance: .; v_gene: TRBV5-1; j_gene: TRBJ1-2; d_gene: TRBD1; CDR3aa: CASSTGQGETFDGYTF; CDR3nt: TGCGCCAGCAGCACCGGACAGGGGGAGACCTTCGATGGCTACACCTTC
abundance: .; v_gene: TRBV11-2; j_gene: TRBJ1-2; d_gene: .; CDR3aa: CASSPLTPYGYTF; CDR3nt: TGTGCCAGCAGCCCCTTAACACCCTATGGCTACACCTTC
abundance: .; v_gene: TRBV4-2; j_gene: TRBJ2-7; d_gene: TRBD1; CDR3aa: CASSQGRGGLDEQYF; CDR3nt: TGTGCCAGCAGCCAAGGGAGAGGGGGCCTGGACGAGCAGTACTTC
abundance: .; v_gene: TRBV4-1; j_gene: TRBJ2-7; d_gene: .; CDR3aa: CASSHPPSSYEQYF; CDR3nt: TGCGCCAGCAGCCACCCCCCGAGCTCCTACGAGCAGTACTTC
abundance: .; v_gene: TRBV28; j_gene: TRBJ1-6; d_gene: .; CDR3aa: CASSGGWYNSPLHF; CDR3nt: TGTGCCAGCAGCGGAGGGTGGTATAATTCACCCCTCCACTTT
abundance: .; v_gene: TRBV15; j_gene: TRBJ2-2; d_gene: .; CDR3aa: CATSRDVWGRGTGELFF; CDR3nt: TGTGCCACCAGCAGAGATGTATGGGGGAGAGGCACCGGGGAGCTGTTTTTT